This TCR beta chain was obtained from a study of T-cell memory formation after mild COVID-19 (dated by TCRdb to the early 2020s). Broadly, across the study: TCR sequence clusters from the two donors were largely donor specific. In two donors, T-cell clones that expanded and contracted after mild COVID-19 were followed by sequencing TCRalpha and TCRbeta repertoires longitudinally. Two young, previously healthy adult volunteers made up the cohort, one male and one female.

Ficoll-Paque density gradient centrifugation was the method used to isolate PBMCs. The reads were generated on an Illumina NovaSeq 6000. cDNA libraries for TCRalpha and TCRbeta were prepared by 5'RACE using constant-segment primers, with sample barcodes and unique molecular identifiers added. RNA was extracted from every sample with Trizol reagent. Amplification of the libraries took two PCR steps, and the second step added a second sample barcode plus Illumina TruSeq adapters. The libraries were sequenced on an Illumina NovaSeq using 2 x 150 bp paired-end reads. In the authors' own workflow: Demultiplexing of reads and collapsing into UMI-guided consensus sequences were performed with migec v1.2.7. Using mixcr v2.1.11, the UMI consensuses were aligned to TRA and TRB V and J templates and assembled into clonotypes. Clonotypes were classified as expanded or contracted when called significant by both edgeR and NoisET, with noise models trained on biological replicates. edgeR calls used a false discovery rate-adjusted p below 0.01 and a log2 fold-change threshold of 1. As an exploratory analysis of dynamics, max-normalized trajectories of the 1000 most abundant clonotypes were examined by PCA with hierarchical clustering. Separately sequenced CD4+ and CD8+ repertoires were used to assign a CD4 or CD8 phenotype to each responding clone. TCRdb trimmed public reads at Q25 via fastp, called clones via MiXCR and kept in-frame beta chains. Each entry merges the rows of one CDR3 protein and shows their most common DNA and genes. TCRdb, rather than the study authors, made the V and J calls. The sample profile shows about 340,000 distinct CDR3 sequences; about an eighth of them were found once. The ten largest clones take up 20% to 25% of the sample.

About this clonotype: No cognate antigen has been identified for it. Base-call qualities are not available, and no considerably larger clone is one nucleotide away.

CDR1 and CDR2 (LGHDT, YNNKEL) derive from the germline V gene (reference sequence). The CDR3 covers 13 residues, taking in both the cysteine and the phenylalanine. The read is trimmed to its CDR3 DNA, 39 bases read in frame from base 1. Trimming costs V 2 bases and J 12 bases, and their ends lie 14 bases apart. Beyond this particular receptor, the publication reports: SARS-CoV-2 specificity was not confirmed for the second-wave clones peaking on day 37. Only a couple of mild cases were covered by the study, and larger cohorts that include severe cases with pre-infection samples were considered necessary. From day 15 to 85, contracting clones showed balanced CD4/CD8 phenotypes, whereas a second wave of clones that expanded from day 15 to 37 leaned towards CD4+. Contracting CD4+ clones were located mainly in the CM and EM memory subsets, whereas CD8+ clones were found to be enriched in EMRA. Some responding clones were found in pre-infection memory, which suggests that pre-existing cross-reactive memory T cells took part in the SARS-CoV-2 response.

The rearrangement combines TRBV3-1 with TRBJ2-1, with TRBD2 as a weak D call on 7 bases. This TCR was sampled from a man aged 18 to 30 who had mild COVID-19 (a few samples of this study predate the infection). The sample titles of this study are shuffled in the database, so cell type and time point are left out; the donor was told from shared clones. Sequenced sample: PBMCs or a T cell subset sorted from them (not recorded which). The DNA sequence follows: TGTGCCAGCAGCCAAAAGGGAGGGGGAAGGCAGTTCTTC. Its protein reads: CASSQKGGGRQFF.